This T cell receptor (beta chain) stems from a study of cytomegalovirus exposure and HLA in healthy donors. General study points: It was 160 or so TCR beta chains that were listed as cytomegalovirus-associated. According to a later analysis, TCR clusters from the first cohort tended to co-occur in the 120 or so validation repertoires. CMV antigen specificity was confirmed in vitro for three CMV-associated chains.

This clone was seen just once. Antigen: not known. These donors were members of the approximately 110-subject validation cohort, a group separate from the roughly 670-subject first cohort. Sequencing used immunoSEQ multiplex PCR; TCRdb keeps in-frame clones, though not all of them. The table shows about 130,000 clones, with 89% occurring only once. Germline assignment: CDR1 MNHNS and CDR2 SASEGT. The germline V and J ends were trimmed by 1 base and 1 base, with 19 bases remaining between them. This CDR3 has 18 residues. The sample taken for sequencing was PBMCs. The genes are TRBV6-1 and TRBJ2-5, with D perhaps TRBD1 (5 bases). The sequence was obtained from a woman aged 18-29 years in good health and CMV-seronegative. The CDR3 bases are TGTGCCAGCAGTGAAGGTCACAGGCGATTATCGGGCCAAGAGACCCAGTACTTC. Its protein product is CASSEGHRRLSGQETQYF.